This T cell receptor beta chain was recorded in a study of T cell responses to AZD1222 COVID-19 vaccine. Findings and caveats of the study: Samples come after the peak T cell response, not at day 14. Donors skewed white British and female; clonal diversity was possibly underestimated. Nearly half of spike-specific TCRs reportedly go after variant regions that carry no mutations.

Data came from immunoSEQ multiplex PCR; TCRdb stores just in-frame clones and leaves some out. There are about 67,000 clones in the sample; around four fifths occur only once, and 21% lies in the top ten. On this clone itself: The antigen remains unidentified.

Germline V gene data show CDR1 as LNHDA and CDR2 as SQIVND (reference sequence). This CDR3 is 14 amino acids long. V was shortened by 4 bases and J by 4 bases, with 11 bases between the two germline ends. The chain uses TRBV19 and TRBJ1-5; D possibly corresponds to TRBD1 (6 bases). The TCR was taken from an adult in good health. Specimen: peripheral blood, collected on day 0 of AZD1222 vaccination. The CDR3 DNA reads TGTGCCAGTAGTAGGTCACAGGGTAATCAGCCCCAGCATTTT. As protein: CASSRSQGNQPQHF. Looking up the rest from reference TRBV19 and TRBJ1-5 gives the full variable domain: DGGITQSPKYLFRKEGQNVTLSCEQNLNHDAMYWYRQDPGQGLRLIYYSQIVNDFQKGDIAEGYSVSREKKESFPLTVTSAQKNPTAFYLCASSRSQGNQPQHFGDGTRLSIL.